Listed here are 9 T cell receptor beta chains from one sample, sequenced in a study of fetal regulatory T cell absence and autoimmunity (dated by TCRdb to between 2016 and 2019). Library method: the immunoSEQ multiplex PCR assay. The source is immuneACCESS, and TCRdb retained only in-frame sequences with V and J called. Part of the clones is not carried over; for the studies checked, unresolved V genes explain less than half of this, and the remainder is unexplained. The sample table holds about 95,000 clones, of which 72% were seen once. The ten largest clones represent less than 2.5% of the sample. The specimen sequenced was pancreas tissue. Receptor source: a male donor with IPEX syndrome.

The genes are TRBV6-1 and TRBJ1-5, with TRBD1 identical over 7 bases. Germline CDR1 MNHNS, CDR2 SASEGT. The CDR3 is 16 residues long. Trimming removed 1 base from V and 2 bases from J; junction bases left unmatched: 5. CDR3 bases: TGTGCCAGCAGTGAAGTGACAGGGTATGGCAATCAGCCCCAGCATTTT. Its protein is CASSEVTGYGNQPQHF.

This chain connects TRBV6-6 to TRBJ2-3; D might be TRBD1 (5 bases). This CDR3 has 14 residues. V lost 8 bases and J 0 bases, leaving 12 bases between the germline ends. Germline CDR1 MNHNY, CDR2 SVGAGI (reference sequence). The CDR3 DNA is TGTGCCAGCGGGGTCAGGGCTAGCACAGATACGCAGTATTTT. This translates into CASGVRASTDTQYF.

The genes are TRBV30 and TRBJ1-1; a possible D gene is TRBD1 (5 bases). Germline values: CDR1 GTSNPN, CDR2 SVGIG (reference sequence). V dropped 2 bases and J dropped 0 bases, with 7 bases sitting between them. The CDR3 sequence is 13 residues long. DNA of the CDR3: TGTGCCTGGAGTCAGGGCATGAACACTGAAGCTTTCTTT. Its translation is CAWSQGMNTEAFF. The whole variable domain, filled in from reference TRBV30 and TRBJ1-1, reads SQTIHQWPATLVQPVGSPLSLECTVEGTSNPNLYWYRQAAGRGLQLLFYSVGIGQISSEVPQNLSASRPQDRQFILSSKKLLLSDSGFYLCAWSQGMNTEAFFGQGTRLTVV.

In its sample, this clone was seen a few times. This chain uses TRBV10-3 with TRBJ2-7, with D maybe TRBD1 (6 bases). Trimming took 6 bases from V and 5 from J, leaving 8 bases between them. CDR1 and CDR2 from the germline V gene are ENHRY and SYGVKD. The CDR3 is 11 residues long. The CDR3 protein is CAIRAGDEQYF. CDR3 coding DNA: TGTGCCATCAGGGCAGGGGACGAGCAGTACTTC.

CDR3 bases: TGTGCCAGCAGTCAAGACCGCCCTTATGGCTACACCTTC. As protein: CASSQDRPYGYTF. This chain connects TRBV6-5 to TRBJ1-2; no reliable D call. CDR3 length equals 13 residues. The V end was cut by 5 bases, the J end by 5 bases, with 12 bases between. From germline, CDR1 is MNHEY and CDR2 SVGAGI.

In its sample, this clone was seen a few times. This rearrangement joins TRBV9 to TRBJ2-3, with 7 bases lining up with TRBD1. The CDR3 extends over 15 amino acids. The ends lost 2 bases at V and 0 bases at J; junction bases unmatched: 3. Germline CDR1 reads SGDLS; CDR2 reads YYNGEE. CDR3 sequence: CASSVGQASTDTQYF. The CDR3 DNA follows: TGTGCCAGCAGCGTCGGACAGGCTAGCACAGATACGCAGTATTTT. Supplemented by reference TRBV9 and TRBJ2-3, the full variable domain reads DSGVTQTPKHLITATGQRVTLRCSPRSGDLSVYWYQQSLDQGLQFLIQYYNGEERAKGNILERFSAQQFPDLHSELNLSSLELGDSALYFCASSVGQASTDTQYFGPGTRLTVL.

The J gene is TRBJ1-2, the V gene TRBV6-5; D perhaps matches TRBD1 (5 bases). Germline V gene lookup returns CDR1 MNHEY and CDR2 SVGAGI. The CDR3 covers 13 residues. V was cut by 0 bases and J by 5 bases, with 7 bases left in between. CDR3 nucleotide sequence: TGTGCCAGCAGTTACTCGAAGGGGTATGGCTACACCTTC. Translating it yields CASSYSKGYGYTF.

The CDR3 nucleotides read TGTGCCAGTAGTATACGGGGGGAGGAAAAACTGTTTTTT. Its protein product is CASSIRGEEKLFF. The V call is TRBV19, the J call TRBJ1-4; possibly TRBD1 for D (5 bases). Trimming cost V 2 bases and J 8 bases, with 9 bases left between them. Looked up from germline, CDR1 is LNHDA and CDR2 is SQIVND (reference sequence). The length of the CDR3 is 13 residues.

The CDR3 loop reads CASSQGMNTEAFF. For the CDR3, the DNA is TGTGCCAGCTCACAGGGGATGAACACTGAAGCTTTCTTT. This chain uses TRBV18 with TRBJ1-1; D may be TRBD1 (5 bases). This CDR3 comprises 13 residues. Germline V gene lookup returns CDR1 KGHSH and CDR2 LQKENI. V was cut by 4 bases and J by 0 bases, with 6 bases left in between.